This T cell receptor (beta chain) was sequenced in a study of OX40 agonist ivuxolimab in advanced cancers. In terms of the full investigation: The costimulatory receptor OX40 (CD134) was targeted by ivuxolimab, a fully human IgG2 agonistic monoclonal antibody. Intravenous ivuxolimab was administered to patients every 2 weeks at six dose levels: 0.01, 0.1, 0.3, 1.5, 3 and 10 mg/kg. The dose-escalation cohort was about 83% male with a mean age of about 60 years, ranging from roughly 20 to 80. Partial responses occurred in three dose-escalation patients: two with cutaneous melanoma and one with hepatocellular carcinoma. Peripheral TCRbeta sequencing was intended to test whether TCR sequence diversity was altered and clonal T-cell expansion was caused by ivuxolimab. Among the approximately 50 dose-escalation patients, around 20 had hepatocellular carcinoma, 15 or so melanoma, 9 renal cell carcinoma and 9 head and neck cancer. The paper reports the monotherapy dose-escalation portion (N ≈ 50 patients) of the phase I ivuxolimab trial. Patients were allowed to have had prior anti-PD-1, anti-PD-L1 or anti-CTLA-4 therapy, and 30% to 40% of the dose-escalation patients had been treated with checkpoint inhibitors.

The CDR1 and CDR2 encoded by the germline V gene (reference sequence) are LNHDA and SQIVND. V is shortened by 10 bases, J by 2 bases, and the region joining them spans 13 bases. Counted from cysteine to phenylalanine, this CDR3 has 13 amino acids. The retained sequence is limited to the CDR3, 39 bases, with the frame set at the first base. Genomic DNA was extracted from sorted cells for sequencing of the TCRbeta CDR3 region. The immunoSEQ Assay was used to sequence the TCRbeta CDR3 regions. The immuneACCESS repertoire file appears here via TCRdb, limited to in-frame rearrangements. These files lack a portion of the clones; in checked studies, under half of the deficit traces to unresolved V genes, and the cause of the others is not known. For this sample the table gives 50,000 to 65,000 clones, of which around 89% were detected only once. The ten largest clones represent 18% of the sample. Points on this clone: Its antigen is currently not known. The record has no base qualities; no much larger clone is one base away.

The trial excluded patients who had a history of autoimmune disease or who were on systemic immunosuppression. Peripheral blood for TCR sequencing was drawn from every dose cohort at baseline, at cycle 4 day 1 and at cycle 7 day 1. Samples were obtained from an open-label, multicenter, first-in-human phase I dose-escalation trial of ivuxolimab. Adults with locally advanced or metastatic melanoma, renal cell, hepatocellular, or head and neck squamous cell carcinoma were enrolled in the trial. CD4+ and CD8+ T cells were sorted separately from peripheral blood before TCR sequencing. The research as a whole found: After ivuxolimab, CD8+ T cells had more expanded clones than CD4+ T cells on average. Partial responders in the 0.1-3.0 mg/kg groups had among the lowest normalized peripheral clonal expansion, especially among CD8+ T cells. At doses from 0.1 to 3.0 mg/kg, clonal expansion was seen in both CD4+ and CD8+ blood T cells between baseline and week 6. The antigen specificity of the peripheral T cells that underwent clonal expansion was not determined. Low levels of normalized T-cell clonal expansion were also shown by some nonresponding patients.

This TCR was sampled from an adult with an advanced solid tumor such as melanoma, head and neck, liver or kidney cancer. Rearrangement joined TRBV19 to TRBJ2-3; the D gene is perhaps TRBD1, from 5 matching bases. This material consisted of CD4+ or CD8+ T cells sorted from blood, taken in a trial of the OX40 agonist ivuxolimab. The CDR3 protein sequence reads: CATSRDVTDTQYF. The bases read TGTGCCACCTCCAGGGATGTCACAGATACGCAGTATTTT.